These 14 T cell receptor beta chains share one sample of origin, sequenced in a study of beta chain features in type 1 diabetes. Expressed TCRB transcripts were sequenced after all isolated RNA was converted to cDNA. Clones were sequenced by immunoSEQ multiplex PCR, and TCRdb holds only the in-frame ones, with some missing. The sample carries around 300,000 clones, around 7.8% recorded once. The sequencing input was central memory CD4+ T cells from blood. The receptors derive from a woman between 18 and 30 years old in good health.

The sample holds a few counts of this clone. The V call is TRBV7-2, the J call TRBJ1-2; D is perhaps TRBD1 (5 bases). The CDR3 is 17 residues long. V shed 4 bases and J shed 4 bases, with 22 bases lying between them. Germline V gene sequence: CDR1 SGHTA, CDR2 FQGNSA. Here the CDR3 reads CASSSGSAGRSGYGYTF. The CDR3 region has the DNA TGTGCCAGCAGCTCCGGTTCGGCAGGGAGGTCTGGCTATGGCTACACCTTC.

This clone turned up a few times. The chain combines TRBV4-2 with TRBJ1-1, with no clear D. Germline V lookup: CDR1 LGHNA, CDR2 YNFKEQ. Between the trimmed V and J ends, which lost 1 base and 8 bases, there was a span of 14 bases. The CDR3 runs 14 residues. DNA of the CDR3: TGTGCCAGCAGCCAAGCAGTGGGTATCTCCGAAGCTTTCTTT. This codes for CASSQAVGISEAFF.

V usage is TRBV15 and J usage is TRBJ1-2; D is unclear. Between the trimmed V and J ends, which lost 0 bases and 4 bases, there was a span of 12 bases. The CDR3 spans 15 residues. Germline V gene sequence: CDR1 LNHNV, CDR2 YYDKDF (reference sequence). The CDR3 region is CATSRDPRSTYGYTF. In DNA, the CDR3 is TGTGCCACCAGCAGAGATCCACGGTCGACCTATGGCTACACCTTC.

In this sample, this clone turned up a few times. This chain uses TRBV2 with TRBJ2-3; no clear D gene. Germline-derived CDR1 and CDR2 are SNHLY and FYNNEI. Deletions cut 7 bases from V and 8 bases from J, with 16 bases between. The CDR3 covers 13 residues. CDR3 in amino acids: CASTKVTEITQYF. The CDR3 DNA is TGTGCCAGCACCAAGGTTACGGAAATTACGCAGTATTTT.

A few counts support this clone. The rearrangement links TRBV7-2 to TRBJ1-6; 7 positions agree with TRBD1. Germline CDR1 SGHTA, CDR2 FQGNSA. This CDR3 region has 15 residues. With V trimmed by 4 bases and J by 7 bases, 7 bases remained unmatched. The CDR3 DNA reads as TGTGCCAGCAGCTCTCAACAGGGGTCCAATTCACCCCTCCACTTT. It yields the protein CASSSQQGSNSPLHF.

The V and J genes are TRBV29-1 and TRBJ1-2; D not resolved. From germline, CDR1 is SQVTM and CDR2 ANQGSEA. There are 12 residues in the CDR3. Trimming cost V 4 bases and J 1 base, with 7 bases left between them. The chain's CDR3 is CSVGGGNYGYTF. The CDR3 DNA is TGCAGCGTTGGCGGCGGTAACTATGGCTACACCTTC.

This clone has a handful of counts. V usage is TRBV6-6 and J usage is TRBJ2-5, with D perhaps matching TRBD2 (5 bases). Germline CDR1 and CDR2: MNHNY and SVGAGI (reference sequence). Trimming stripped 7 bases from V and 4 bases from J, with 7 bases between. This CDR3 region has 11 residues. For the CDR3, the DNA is TGTGCCAGCAAGACTACAGAGACCCAGTACTTC. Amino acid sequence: CASKTTETQYF.

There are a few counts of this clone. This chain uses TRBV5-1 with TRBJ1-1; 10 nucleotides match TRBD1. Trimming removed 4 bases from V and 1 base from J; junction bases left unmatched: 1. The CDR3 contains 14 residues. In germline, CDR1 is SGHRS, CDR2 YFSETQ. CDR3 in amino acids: CASSRQGANTEAFF. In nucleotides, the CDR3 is TGCGCCAGCAGCCGACAGGGGGCGAACACTGAAGCTTTCTTT.

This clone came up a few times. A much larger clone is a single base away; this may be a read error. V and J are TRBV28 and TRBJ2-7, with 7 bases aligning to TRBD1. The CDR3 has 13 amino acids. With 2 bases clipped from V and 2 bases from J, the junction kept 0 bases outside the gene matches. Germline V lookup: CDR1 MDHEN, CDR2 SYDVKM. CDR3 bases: TGTGCCAGCAGTTTAGGGACAGCCTACGAGCAGTACGTC. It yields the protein CASSLGTAYEQYV.

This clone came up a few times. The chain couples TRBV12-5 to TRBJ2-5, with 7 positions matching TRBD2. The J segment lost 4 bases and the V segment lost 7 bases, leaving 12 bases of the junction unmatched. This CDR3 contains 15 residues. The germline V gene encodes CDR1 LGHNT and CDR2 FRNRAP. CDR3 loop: CASALGGVAGETQYF. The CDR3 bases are TGTGCTAGTGCCTTGGGGGGGGTCGCTGGAGAGACCCAGTACTTC.

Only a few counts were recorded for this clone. CDR3 in DNA: TGTGCCAGCAGTGAAGCTCCAAGACAGGGGAACGAGCAGTACGTC. It specifies CASSEAPRQGNEQYV. The V gene is TRBV6-1, the J gene TRBJ2-7, with 8 bases identical to TRBD1. The CDR3 covers 15 residues. J lost 5 bases, V lost 0 bases, and 6 bases had no gene match. Germline V CDR1 and CDR2: MNHNS, SASEGT.

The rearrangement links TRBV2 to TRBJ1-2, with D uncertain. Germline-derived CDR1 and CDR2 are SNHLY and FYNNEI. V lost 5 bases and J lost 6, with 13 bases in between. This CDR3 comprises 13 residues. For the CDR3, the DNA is TGTGCCAGCAGTACTCTAGCCCAGGATGGCTACACCTTC. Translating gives CASSTLAQDGYTF.

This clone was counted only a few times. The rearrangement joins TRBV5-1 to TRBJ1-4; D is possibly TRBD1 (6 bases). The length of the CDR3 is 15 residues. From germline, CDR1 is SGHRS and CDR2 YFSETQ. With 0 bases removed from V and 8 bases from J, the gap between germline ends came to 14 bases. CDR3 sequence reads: CASSLEAGQGEKLFF. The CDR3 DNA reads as TGCGCCAGCAGCTTGGAGGCAGGGCAGGGGGAAAAACTGTTTTTT. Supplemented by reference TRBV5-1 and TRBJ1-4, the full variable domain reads KAGVTQTPRYLIKTRGQQVTLSCSPISGHRSVSWYQQTPGQGLQFLFEYFSETQRNKGNFPGRFSGRQFSNSRSEMNVSTLELGDSALYLCASSLEAGQGEKLFFGSGTQLSVL.

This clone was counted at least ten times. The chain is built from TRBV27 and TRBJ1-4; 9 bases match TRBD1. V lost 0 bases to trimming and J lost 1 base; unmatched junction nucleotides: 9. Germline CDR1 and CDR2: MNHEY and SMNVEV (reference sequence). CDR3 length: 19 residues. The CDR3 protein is CASSLSRHRGLGTNEKLFF. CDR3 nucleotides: TGTGCCAGCAGTTTATCCCGCCACAGGGGGCTGGGAACTAATGAAAAACTGTTTTTT.